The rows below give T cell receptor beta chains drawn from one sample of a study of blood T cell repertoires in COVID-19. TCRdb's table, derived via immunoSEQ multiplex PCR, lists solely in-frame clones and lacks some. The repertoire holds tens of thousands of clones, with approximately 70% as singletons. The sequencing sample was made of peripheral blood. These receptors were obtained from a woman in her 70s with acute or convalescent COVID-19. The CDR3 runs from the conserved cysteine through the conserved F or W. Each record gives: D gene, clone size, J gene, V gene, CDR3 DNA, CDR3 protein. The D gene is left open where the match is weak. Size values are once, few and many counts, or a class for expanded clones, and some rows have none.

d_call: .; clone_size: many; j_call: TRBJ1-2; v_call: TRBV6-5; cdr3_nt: TGTGCCAGCAGGAGCAGGGGTCCTAACTATGGCTACACCTTC; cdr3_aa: CASRSRGPNYGYTF
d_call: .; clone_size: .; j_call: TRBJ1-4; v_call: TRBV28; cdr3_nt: TGTGCCAGCAGTTTAAGGGCCGCAGGGGATGAAAAACTGTTTTTT; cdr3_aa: CASSLRAAGDEKLFF
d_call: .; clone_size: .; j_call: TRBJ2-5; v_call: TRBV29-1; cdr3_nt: TGCAGCGTCGAAAGGGGGTTCCAAGAGACCCAGTACTTC; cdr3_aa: CSVERGFQETQYF
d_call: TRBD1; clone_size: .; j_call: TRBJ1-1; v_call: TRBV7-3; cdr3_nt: TGTGCCAGCAGCTCCTCCGGGACAGGGGGGCGGAACACTGAAGCTTTCTTT; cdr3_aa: CASSSSGTGGRNTEAFF
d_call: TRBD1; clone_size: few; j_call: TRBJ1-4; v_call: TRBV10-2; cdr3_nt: TGCGCCAGACAGGGGCGGAAGGGGCTGTTTTTT; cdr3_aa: CARQGRKGLFF
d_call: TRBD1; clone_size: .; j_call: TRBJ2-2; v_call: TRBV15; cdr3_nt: TGTGCCACCAGCAGAGAAGCGGACAGGGGGCGTTTGAGGACCGGGGAGCTGTTTTTT; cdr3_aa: CATSREADRGRLRTGELFF
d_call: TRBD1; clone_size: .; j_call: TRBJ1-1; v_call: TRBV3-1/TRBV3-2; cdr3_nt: TGTGCCAGCAGCCCAAACCGGGACAGGTTAACTGAAGCTTTCTTT; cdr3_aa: CASSPNRDRLTEAFF
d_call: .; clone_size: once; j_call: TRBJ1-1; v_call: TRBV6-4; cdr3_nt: TGTGCCAGCAGTGACTCTCAAGGGACTAACACTGAAGCTTTCTTT; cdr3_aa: CASSDSQGTNTEAFF
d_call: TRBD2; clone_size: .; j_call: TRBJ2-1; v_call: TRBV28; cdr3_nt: TGTGCCAGCCCCCCCGGGACTAGCGGGAGTTACAATGAGCAGTTCTTC; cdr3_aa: CASPPGTSGSYNEQFF
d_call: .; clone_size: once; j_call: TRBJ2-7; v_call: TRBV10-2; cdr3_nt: TGCGCCAGCAGCCGGGACTCACCTCGGTACGAGCAGTACTTC; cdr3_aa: CASSRDSPRYEQYF
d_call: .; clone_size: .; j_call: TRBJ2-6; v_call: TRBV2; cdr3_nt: TGTGCCAGCAGTGAAGGTCCCTCTGGGGCCAACGTTCTGACTTTC; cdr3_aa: CASSEGPSGANVLTF
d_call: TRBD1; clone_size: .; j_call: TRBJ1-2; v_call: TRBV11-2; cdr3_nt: TGTGCCAGCAGCTTAGTTTCAGGGGGCGCAGATGGCTACACCTTC; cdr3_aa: CASSLVSGGADGYTF